These 27 T cell receptor beta chains were sequenced from one sample in a study of shared clonotypes between healthy human individuals. Assay: immunoSEQ multiplex PCR; the TCRdb copy retains only in-frame clones and omits some. The profile covers around 1.9 million clones, with 93% appearing a single time and less than 2% taken by the ten largest. Naive-designated CD8 cells lacked CD45RO, were positively enriched for CCR7, and omitted terminally differentiated effector memory CD45RA+ cells. The sequenced material came from naive CD8+ T cells from PBMCs. These receptor sequences come from a man in his late teens or twenties in good health. Some clones in this sample may be carry-over from other donors' samples.

Worth noting for this clone: This specimen includes other DNA sequences encoding the same CDR3. The V gene is TRBV4-1, the J gene TRBJ1-2; TRBD1 might be the D (5 bases). Trimming took off 0 bases at V and 4 bases at J, with 12 bases between the two ends. The CDR3 has 15 amino acids. Germline loops: CDR1 MGHRA, CDR2 YSYEKL. DNA for the CDR3: TGCGCCAGCAGCCAAGACCCGGGAACAGGCTATGGCTACACCTTC. It is translated as CASSQDPGTGYGYTF.

The chain links TRBV7-8 to TRBJ2-7; TRBD1 matches 7 bases. CDR3 size: 15 residues. Germline CDR1 and CDR2: SGHVS and FQNEAQ. After removal of 4 bases from V and 2 bases from J, the junction contained 8 bases not matched to a gene. The CDR3 DNA is TGTGCCAGCAGCTACGAACCGGGACAGCCCTACGAGCAGTACTTC. Protein: CASSYEPGQPYEQYF. Full variable domain (rest looked up from reference TRBV7-8 and TRBJ2-7): GAGVSQSPRYKVAKRGQDVALRCDPISGHVSLFWYQQALGQGPEFLTYFQNEAQLDKSGLPSDRFFAERPEGSVSTLKIQRTQQEDSAVYLCASSYEPGQPYEQYFGPGTRLTVT.

This clone showed up just once. Other DNA sequences in the sample encode the same CDR3. This chain joins TRBV11-2 and TRBJ1-1; D is perhaps TRBD1 (5 bases). V was clipped by 1 base and J by 4 bases, with 7 bases between them. The germline V gene has CDR1 SGHAT and CDR2 FQNNGV. CDR3 length: 13 residues. The DNA of the CDR3 is TGTGCCAGCAGCTTAGCCGGGGGCACTGAAGCTTTCTTT. This gives the protein CASSLAGGTEAFF.

This chain joins TRBV7-8 and TRBJ1-2, with no clear D. The CDR3 loop spans 14 amino acids. V lost 5 bases and J lost 1, with 11 bases in between. The germline V gene has CDR1 SGHVS and CDR2 FQNEAQ. CDR3 amino acids: CASSALGVNYGYTF. The DNA for the CDR3 is TGTGCCAGCAGCGCGCTCGGGGTTAACTATGGCTACACCTTC. The full variable domain, completed using reference TRBV7-8 and TRBJ1-2, is GAGVSQSPRYKVAKRGQDVALRCDPISGHVSLFWYQQALGQGPEFLTYFQNEAQLDKSGLPSDRFFAERPEGSVSTLKIQRTQQEDSAVYLCASSALGVNYGYTFGSGTRLTVV.

The rearrangement joins TRBV5-1 to TRBJ1-5; possibly TRBD1 for D (5 bases). Trimming removed 7 bases from V and 2 bases from J, with 16 bases in between. There are 15 residues in the CDR3. Per germline, CDR1 SGHRS and CDR2 YFSETQ. The CDR3 reads CASSKEGAGNQPQHF. The CDR3 coding sequence is TGCGCCAGCTCCAAGGAAGGGGCGGGCAATCAGCCCCAGCATTTT.

This chain connects TRBV29-1 to TRBJ1-1; TRBD1 agrees at 8 bases. Germline V gives CDR1 SQVTM, CDR2 ANQGSEA. J was trimmed by 7 bases and V by 6 bases; bases with no gene match: 7. The CDR3 has 12 amino acids. As DNA, the CDR3 is TGCAGCGTCCCTGGACAGGGTTTTGAAGCTTTCTTT. It is translated as CSVPGQGFEAFF.

The chain links TRBV27 to TRBJ2-3; 10 nucleotides line up with TRBD1. The V gene end was trimmed by 4 bases and the J gene end by 2 bases; junction bases not matched to a gene: 6. The CDR3 runs 16 residues. The germline V gene has CDR1 MNHEY and CDR2 SMNVEV (reference sequence). The chain's CDR3 is CASSYGGTGVTDTQYF. For the CDR3, the DNA is TGTGCCAGCAGTTACGGCGGGACAGGGGTCACAGATACGCAGTATTTT.

For this clone: This specimen includes other DNA sequences encoding the same CDR3. The chain recombines TRBV27 with TRBJ2-2; no definite D call. CDR3 length: 14 amino acids. V was clipped by 4 bases and J by 2 bases, with 8 bases between them. Germline values: CDR1 MNHEY, CDR2 SMNVEV (reference sequence). As DNA, the CDR3 is TGTGCCAGCAGTTATTCAGCTAACACCGGGGAGCTGTTTTTT. This translates into CASSYSANTGELFF.

The chain recombines TRBV10-3 with TRBJ1-1, with D maybe TRBD1 (6 bases). CDR1 is ENHRY and CDR2 is SYGVKD in the germline V gene. The ends were cut back, 0 bases at V and 4 bases at J, with 24 bases in the middle. The CDR3 is 19 amino acids. CDR3: CAISESTGRHRASGTEAFF. CDR3 nucleotide sequence: TGTGCCATCAGTGAGTCGACCGGCAGACACAGGGCGTCGGGCACTGAAGCTTTCTTT.

The gene calls are TRBV2 and TRBJ2-1; the D gene is possibly TRBD2 (7 bases). The CDR3 length is 17 residues. Deletions cut 3 bases from V and 1 base from J, with 16 bases between. CDR1 and CDR2 (germline): SNHLY, FYNNEI. CDR3 in DNA: TGTGCCAGCAGTGATAAGGAGGGGGGGAGGTCCTACAATGAGCAGTTCTTC. It codes for CASSDKEGGRSYNEQFF.

This chain connects TRBV11-3 to TRBJ2-5, with 7 bases fitting TRBD2. This CDR3 contains 14 residues. CDR1 is SGHNT and CDR2 is YENEEA in the germline V gene. With V trimmed by 5 bases and J by 4 bases, 7 bases remained unmatched. The DNA of the CDR3 is TGTGCCAGCAGCCAACCGGGAGGTGGAGAGACCCAGTACTTC. Translating gives CASSQPGGGETQYF.

This chain links TRBV7-9 with TRBJ2-1, with D tentatively TRBD2 (6 bases). The CDR3 consists of 16 residues. V was shortened by 5 bases and J by 3 bases, with 17 bases between the two germline ends. Per the germline V gene, CDR1 is SEHNR and CDR2 is FQNEAQ (reference sequence). CDR3 DNA: TGTGCCAGCAGCCGGGAGTTAGATCCCGTCTACAATGAGCAGTTCTTC. It specifies CASSRELDPVYNEQFF. Supplemented by reference TRBV7-9 and TRBJ2-1, the full variable domain reads DTGVSQNPRHKITKRGQNVTFRCDPISEHNRLYWYRQTLGQGPEFLTYFQNEAQLEKSRLLSDRFSAERPKGSFSTLEIQRTEQGDSAMYLCASSRELDPVYNEQFFGPGTRLTVL.

The chain has TRBV30 and TRBJ1-1, with a weak D call TRBD1 (6 bases). Germline CDR1 is GTSNPN and CDR2 is SVGIG (reference sequence). The CDR3 extends over 13 amino acids. The V end lost 2 bases, the J end lost 10 bases, and 17 bases lay between the germline ends. The CDR3 loop reads CAWSWGQSSGAFF. CDR3 nucleotides: TGTGCCTGGAGTTGGGGACAATCCAGCGGAGCTTTCTTT.

The genes are TRBV11-1 and TRBJ2-1; D perhaps matches TRBD1 (5 bases). The CDR3 loop spans 11 amino acids. The ends were cut back, 10 bases at V and 6 bases at J, with 10 bases in the middle. Germline CDR1 SGHAT, CDR2 FQDESV (reference sequence). CDR3 sequence (DNA): TGTGCCACCCTCCAGGGCAATGAGCAGTTCTTC. Its protein is CATLQGNEQFF.

V and J are TRBV27 and TRBJ2-3; 11 bases agree with TRBD2. With V trimmed by 7 bases and J by 4 bases, 25 bases remained unmatched. The CDR3 covers 21 residues. CDR1 is MNHEY and CDR2 is SMNVEV in the germline V gene (reference sequence). This chain's CDR3 is CASKGPSDRVDLLAGADTQYF. In DNA form, the CDR3 reads TGTGCCAGCAAAGGGCCCTCGGACAGAGTAGATTTACTAGCGGGAGCAGATACGCAGTATTTT.

The chain combines TRBV2 with TRBJ2-6; 8 bases are shared with TRBD1. The CDR3 is 19 amino acids. J gave up 0 bases and V 6 bases, and 13 bases lay outside the gene matches. The germline V gene has CDR1 SNHLY and CDR2 FYNNEI. CDR3 sequence (DNA): TGTGCCAGCAGCACCCGGGAGACAGGGGCAAGCTCTGGGGCCAACGTCCTGACTTTC. This sequence encodes CASSTRETGASSGANVLTF.

This clone was seen only once. The V gene is TRBV6-5, the J gene TRBJ1-3, with a weak D call TRBD1 (5 bases). The germline V gene has CDR1 MNHEY and CDR2 SVGAGI. This CDR3 region has 14 residues. The germline V and J ends were trimmed by 7 bases and 1 base, with 11 bases remaining between them. CDR3: CASIGGSSGNTIYF. The CDR3 DNA follows: TGTGCCAGCATCGGGGGAAGTTCTGGAAACACCATATATTTT.

The DNA for the CDR3 is TGTGCCAGCAGCCCCCAGGGGGAGGGAGCTAATGAAAAACTGTTTTTT. Residues: CASSPQGEGANEKLFF. The J gene is TRBJ1-4, the V gene TRBV7-2; 7 bases agree with TRBD1. CDR1 is SGHTA, CDR2 FQGNSA, per germline. The CDR3 has 16 residues. V shed 5 bases and J 3 bases; nucleotides not matched to a gene: 9.

This rearrangement joins TRBV27 to TRBJ1-2; 10 positions agree with TRBD1. From germline, CDR1 is MNHEY and CDR2 SMNVEV (reference sequence). The ends lost 6 bases at V and 2 bases at J; junction bases unmatched: 3. This CDR3 has 14 amino acids. CDR3: CASSKTGGNYGYTF. CDR3 in DNA: TGTGCCAGCAGCAAGACAGGGGGCAACTATGGCTACACCTTC.

This chain joins TRBV9 and TRBJ2-2, with TRBD1 identical over 12 bases. Unmatched junction bases numbered 3, after V lost 3 bases and J lost 0 bases. There are 17 residues in the CDR3. The germline V gene encodes CDR1 SGDLS and CDR2 YYNGEE. CDR3 loop: CASSERDRGPNTGELFF. The CDR3 DNA reads as TGTGCCAGCAGCGAAAGGGACAGGGGGCCGAACACCGGGGAGCTGTTTTTT.

The chain joins TRBV5-6 to TRBJ2-7; 10 bases map to TRBD1. Trimming took 2 bases from V and 6 from J; bases not matched to a gene: 5. The CDR3 runs 14 residues. The germline V gene has CDR1 SGHDT and CDR2 YYEEEE. CDR3 in amino acids: CASSFPGQGIEQYF. CDR3 bases: TGTGCCAGCAGCTTCCCGGGACAGGGGATCGAGCAGTACTTC.

The chain couples TRBV27 to TRBJ2-2, with D perhaps TRBD1 (5 bases). V was cut by 0 bases and J by 3 bases, with 11 bases left in between. This CDR3 has 16 amino acids. Looked up from germline, CDR1 is MNHEY and CDR2 is SMNVEV (reference sequence). The CDR3 reads CASSLSRSRDTGELFF. The CDR3 DNA reads TGTGCCAGCAGTTTATCTCGCAGCAGGGACACCGGGGAGCTGTTTTTT.

The rearrangement joins TRBV29-1 to TRBJ2-1; TRBD2 matches 8 bases. CDR1 and CDR2 (germline): SQVTM, ANQGSEA. The CDR3 is 15 amino acids. Trimming at V came to 3 bases and at J to 6 bases, leaving 10 bases not matched to a gene. This CDR3 reads CSVEGTGTSFNEQFF. The CDR3 coding sequence is TGCAGCGTTGAGGGGACCGGGACTAGTTTCAATGAGCAGTTCTTC.

The chain joins TRBV11-2 to TRBJ2-2; D is unclear. The CDR3 is made up of 12 amino acids. V dropped 4 bases and J dropped 1 base, with 1 base sitting between them. Looked up from germline, CDR1 is SGHAT and CDR2 is FQNNGV. CDR3 region: CASSWNTGELFF. The CDR3 DNA is TGTGCCAGCAGCTGGAACACCGGGGAGCTGTTTTTT.

This chain connects TRBV9 to TRBJ2-1, with D unresolved. Trimming cost V 4 bases and J 3 bases, with 17 bases left between them. From germline, CDR1 is SGDLS and CDR2 YYNGEE. The CDR3 extends over 16 amino acids. DNA of the CDR3: TGTGCCAGCAGCCCCCAAGGGCCTACTTACTACAATGAGCAGTTCTTC. Encoded protein: CASSPQGPTYYNEQFF. Based on the CDR3 plus reference TRBV9 and TRBJ2-1, the full variable domain is DSGVTQTPKHLITATGQRVTLRCSPRSGDLSVYWYQQSLDQGLQFLIQYYNGEERAKGNILERFSAQQFPDLHSELNLSSLELGDSALYFCASSPQGPTYYNEQFFGPGTRLTVL.

The chain carries TRBV5-1 and TRBJ2-1, with 11 bases identical to TRBD2. The V gene's germline CDR1 is SGHRS and CDR2 YFSETQ. The CDR3 length is 15 residues. The ends lost 1 base at V and 7 bases at J; junction bases unmatched: 4. The CDR3, as DNA: TGCGCCAGCAGCTTGCATTGGACTAGCGGGAATGAGCAGTTCTTC. Translating gives CASSLHWTSGNEQFF.

In regard to this clone: Sequence at one end of the junction differs from germline and may be a read error. V is TRBV6-1 and J is TRBJ2-7; 8 bases align to TRBD1. Germline V gives CDR1 MNHNS, CDR2 SASEGT. This CDR3 is built from 14 residues. CDR3 DNA: TGTGCCAGCAGGGACGGACAGGGCTCCCACGAGCAGTACTTC. It is translated as CASRDGQGSHEQYF.